This TCR beta chain is drawn from a study of identical twins. Study-level points and caveats: Those out-of-frame alpha sequences shared by twins showed an excess of low generation probability. Out-of-frame beta sequences exhibited a weaker degree of excess twin sharing. Instead of following the same donors, the conclusions were based on cross-sectional statistical analysis.

About this clonotype: Its matching antigen is unknown.

V gave up 1 base and J gave up 1 base, with 12 bases separating them. The CDR3 runs 15 residues. The germline V gene encodes CDR1 DFQATT and CDR2 SNEGSKA (reference sequence). TCRdb reprocessed the 5' RACE reads via MiXCR and lists one record per CDR3 protein. Here the sample spans around 1.7 million distinct CDR3 sequences, around 29% being singletons. The sequence was collected from a newborn girl in good health. The chain recombines TRBV20-1 with TRBJ2-3; D is possibly TRBD2 (6 bases). The source material was cord blood. The CDR3 here is CSARGGAGRTDTQYF. CDR3 DNA: TGCAGTGCTAGAGGCGGAGCGGGCCGCACAGATACGCAGTATTTT.